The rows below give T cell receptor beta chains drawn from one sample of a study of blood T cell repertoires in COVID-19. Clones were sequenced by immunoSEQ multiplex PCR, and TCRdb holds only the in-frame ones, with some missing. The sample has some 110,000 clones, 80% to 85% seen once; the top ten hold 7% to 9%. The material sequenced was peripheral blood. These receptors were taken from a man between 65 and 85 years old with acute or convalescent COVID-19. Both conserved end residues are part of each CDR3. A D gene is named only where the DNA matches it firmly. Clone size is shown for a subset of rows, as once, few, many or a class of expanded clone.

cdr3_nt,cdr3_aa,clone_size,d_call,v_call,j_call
TGCGCCAGCAGCCTTAGACAGGCAACTAATGAAAAACTGTTTTTT,CASSLRQATNEKLFF,.,.,TRBV5-1,TRBJ1-4
TGTGCCAGCAGTTTCCTCGGAGAGACTGAAGCTTTCTTT,CASSFLGETEAFF,.,.,TRBV27,TRBJ1-1
TGTGCCAGCAGACGTAGCGGTACCTCCTACAATGAGCAGTTCTTC,CASRRSGTSYNEQFF,once,.,TRBV11-2,TRBJ2-1
TGTGCCAGCAGCTACGGGACAGGGGGCCACACCGGGGAGCTGTTTTTT,CASSYGTGGHTGELFF,.,TRBD1,TRBV5-8,TRBJ2-2
TGTGCCAGCAGCCAAGGACGGCTAGTTAAAGACTCATACGAGCAGTACTTC,CASSQGRLVKDSYEQYF,.,.,TRBV4-2,TRBJ2-7
TGTGCCAGCGGTATTTCAAAAGGGGGACACACTGAAGCTTTCTTT,CASGISKGGHTEAFF,few,.,TRBV28,TRBJ1-1
TGTGCCAGCAGCCTCGGGACAGAGCAGTTCTTC,CASSLGTEQFF,once,.,TRBV3-1/TRBV3-2,TRBJ2-1
TGCGCCAGCAGCTCTTCGACAGGGGCCGATCAGCCCCAGCATTTT,CASSSSTGADQPQHF,.,TRBD1,TRBV5-1,TRBJ1-5
TGTGCCAGCAGTGAGGGACAGGGGTCCTATGGCTACACCTTC,CASSEGQGSYGYTF,.,TRBD1,TRBV6-1,TRBJ1-2
TGTGCCAGCAGCCAAGTCGGAGTCACAGATACGCAGTATTTT,CASSQVGVTDTQYF,.,.,TRBV3-1/TRBV3-2,TRBJ2-3
TGCAGCGGTGTGGGCCAGGCCTACGAGCAGTACTTC,CSGVGQAYEQYF,.,.,TRBV29-1,TRBJ2-7
TGTGCCAGCAGCTTAGCTTCTGCGTTTCGCCTCCACTTT,CASSLASAFRLHF,.,.,TRBV7-9,TRBJ1-6
TGCGCCAGCAGCCAAGGAGGCCCACGGAGCACAGATACGCAGTATTTT,CASSQGGPRSTDTQYF,.,.,TRBV4-1,TRBJ2-3
TGTGCCAGCGGAGATGGAGGTTGGAACACTGAAGCTTTCTTT,CASGDGGWNTEAFF,.,.,TRBV2,TRBJ1-1
TGCGCCAGCAGCTTGGGACAGGGCTCAGATACGCAGTATTTT,CASSLGQGSDTQYF,.,TRBD1,TRBV5-1,TRBJ2-3
TGTGCCAGCAGCTCCACAGGCGGTTCAGGGACGCAGTATTTT,CASSSTGGSGTQYF,.,.,TRBV5-6,TRBJ2-3
TGTGCCAGCAAGCGGGAGTTGGGTGAGCAGTTCTTC,CASKRELGEQFF,.,TRBD2,TRBV25-1,TRBJ2-1
TGTGCCAGCAGTCGGACAGCTGATGGAAACACCATATATTTT,CASSRTADGNTIYF,.,.,TRBV6-5,TRBJ1-3
TGTGCCAGCAGCTTAGGGTGGCAGGGAACAGATACGCAGTATTTT,CASSLGWQGTDTQYF,once,.,TRBV7-6,TRBJ2-3
TGTGCCAGTAGTCCAGGGACAGGGGGTGGCTACACCTTC,CASSPGTGGGYTF,.,TRBD1,TRBV19,TRBJ1-2
TGTGCCAGCAGCCAACGGGAAGCCAAAAACATTCAGTACTTC,CASSQREAKNIQYF,once,.,TRBV3-1/TRBV3-2,TRBJ2-4
TGTGCCTGGAGCCGTGACAGGGCTTCTAACTATGGCTACACCTTC,CAWSRDRASNYGYTF,.,TRBD1,TRBV30,TRBJ1-2
TGCGCCAGCAGCGGCGGTGCGGGGGGACGTCCAGATACGCAGTATTTT,CASSGGAGGRPDTQYF,.,TRBD2,TRBV5-1,TRBJ2-3
TGTGCCAGCAGCCGTTCCGGGACAGCGAACACTGAAGCTTTCTTT,CASSRSGTANTEAFF,few,TRBD1,TRBV3-1/TRBV3-2,TRBJ1-1
TGTGCCAGCAGCCAAGGTAGTAGTACGAATTCACCCCTCCACTTT,CASSQGSSTNSPLHF,few,.,TRBV3-1/TRBV3-2,TRBJ1-6
TGTGCCTGGAGTCGGGACAGGGGAGGGGGCTACACCTTC,CAWSRDRGGGYTF,.,TRBD1,TRBV30,TRBJ1-2
TGTGCCAGCAGTCCGACAGACACTGAAGCTTTCTTT,CASSPTDTEAFF,.,.,TRBV2,TRBJ1-1
TGTGCCAGCAGCGTAGCCCTAAAAGCGGGAGGTTTAAATGAGCAGTTCTTC,CASSVALKAGGLNEQFF,.,TRBD2,TRBV9,TRBJ2-1
TGTGCCAGTAACCCCGGGGGAGCCACCTACGAGCAGTACTTC,CASNPGGATYEQYF,.,.,TRBV6-5,TRBJ2-7
TGTGCCAGCACCTTCTCCAGGGGGACTGAAGCTTTCTTT,CASTFSRGTEAFF,.,TRBD1,TRBV11-2,TRBJ1-1
TGTGCCAGCAGCTCGACAGGGGCAAACACCGGGGAGCTGTTTTTT,CASSSTGANTGELFF,.,TRBD1,TRBV28,TRBJ2-2
TGTGCCAGCAGCGTTACAGGCTCTGGAAACACCATATATTTT,CASSVTGSGNTIYF,.,.,TRBV9,TRBJ1-3
TGTGCCACAGGTCGAGAAGACAATGAGCAGTTCTTC,CATGREDNEQFF,.,.,TRBV10-3,TRBJ2-1
TGTGCCTGGAGTTTTGTAACAGGGGGTTCACCCCTCCACTTT,CAWSFVTGGSPLHF,.,TRBD1,TRBV30,TRBJ1-6
TGTGCCTGGACTAGGGGGGGCGGCACTGAAGCTTTCTTT,CAWTRGGGTEAFF,.,.,TRBV30,TRBJ1-1
TGTGCCAGCAGCCTACGACAGGTAGTAGCGGGTGAGCAGTTCTTC,CASSLRQVVAGEQFF,.,.,TRBV7-9,TRBJ2-1
TGTGCCAGCAGCCCCTCGGCAGGGTCCCTCTATGGCTACACCTTC,CASSPSAGSLYGYTF,.,.,TRBV4-2,TRBJ1-2
TGTGCCAGCAGTTTATTCCCAGGGCAGAGCTCCTATAATTCACCCCTCCACTTT,CASSLFPGQSSYNSPLHF,.,.,TRBV28,TRBJ1-6
TGTGCCAGCAGTTCGCCGGGACAGGACTCTTCCTATGGCTACACCTTC,CASSSPGQDSSYGYTF,.,TRBD1,TRBV6-5,TRBJ1-2
TGTGCCAGCAGCGTAGGGGTAGGAGCTGGCTACACCTTC,CASSVGVGAGYTF,once,.,TRBV9,TRBJ1-2
TGTGCCAGCAGCCGAACAGGGGGCTGGGATGAGCAGTTCTTC,CASSRTGGWDEQFF,.,TRBD1,TRBV5-6,TRBJ2-1
TGCGCCAGCAGCCAAGGGAGCTTTAGGGGACAGGGGCCGTGGAAACTGTTTTTT,CASSQGSFRGQGPWKLFF,.,TRBD1,TRBV4-1,TRBJ1-4
TGCGCCAGCAGCCAACGGACAGACTCCTATAATTCACCCCTCCACTTT,CASSQRTDSYNSPLHF,few,.,TRBV4-1,TRBJ1-6
TGTGCCAGCAGCCAAGTTAGCGGGAGGGCCGTTGGCACCGGGGAGCTGTTTTTT,CASSQVSGRAVGTGELFF,.,TRBD2,TRBV3-1/TRBV3-2,TRBJ2-2
TGTGCCAGCAGCCCATACTCCCCCGGGAATCAGCCCCAGCATTTT,CASSPYSPGNQPQHF,.,.,TRBV7-9,TRBJ1-5
TGTGCCAGCAGCCAACTCCGACAGTCAGGAGAGACCCAGTACTTC,CASSQLRQSGETQYF,.,.,TRBV3-1/TRBV3-2,TRBJ2-5